This T cell receptor beta chain was profiled in a study of cytotoxic CD8 clonotypes in ibrutinib-treated CLL. Study summary: The samples contained 260,000 or so productive templates on average. They also contained an average of 94,082 productive rearrangements.

As regards this clone: Antigen unknown.

Study-level results: Clonality climbed at ibrutinib response, then dropped toward baseline at progression. Once treatment began, public clonotypes, which were uncommon, contracted or stayed stable.

Some clones are missing from TCRdb's copy, which holds only in-frame ones; the method was immunoSEQ multiplex PCR. The sample includes over 120,000 clones, around 80% of them seen just once. Germline CDR1 and CDR2: MNHEY and SMNVEV (reference sequence). The CDR3 extends over 14 amino acids. Trimming cost V 2 bases and J 1 base, with 8 bases left between them. The sequence was collected from a human donor with chronic lymphocytic leukemia. Material: PBMCs, obtained after 36 months of ibrutinib treatment. The J gene is TRBJ1-2, the V gene TRBV27, with unresolved D. CDR3 protein: CASSLGRINYGYTF. As DNA, the CDR3 is TGTGCCAGCAGTTTAGGCCGGATTAACTATGGCTACACCTTC.